This is a list of T cell receptor beta chains from one sample in a study of cytotoxic CD8 clonotypes in ibrutinib-treated CLL. This table comes from immunoSEQ multiplex PCR, and its TCRdb copy is limited to in-frame clones, with some not included. The sample has some 58,000 clones; more than 70% are singletons. Sequencing was performed on PBMCs, taken after 12 months of ibrutinib treatment. The source is a human donor with chronic lymphocytic leukemia. The CDR3 runs from the conserved cysteine through the conserved F or W. D genes are given only for firm matches.

V gene	D gene	CDR3 protein
TRBV27	TRBD2	CASSLSLSDWRGSYEQYF
TRBV6-7	TRBD2	CASSYGLGSGRDTQYF
TRBV9	.	CASTARGDANTGELFF
TRBV18	TRBD1	CASSLGQSTDTQYF
TRBV5-1	TRBD2	CASSRGTSYNEQFF
TRBV5-6	TRBD1	CASSLWDRVNQPQHF
TRBV10-3	TRBD1	CAISRDRVLYEQYF
TRBV11-1	TRBD2	CASSLVSSGTTRDTQYF
TRBV10-3	.	CAISPGRDTQYF
TRBV27	TRBD2	CASSLQRENYNEQFF
TRBV27	.	CASSYTTATNEAFF
TRBV27	.	CASSFRGGTGYEQYF
TRBV7-8	.	CASSLAQYGSGETQYF
TRBV11-2	.	CASSLEPQPNYGYTF
TRBV29-1	TRBD1	CSVGDRGNEKLFF
TRBV28	TRBD1	CASSISPQGANYGYTF
TRBV18	TRBD2	CASSPGGSFYNEQFF
TRBV6-5	.	CASSRPPGRDYEQYF
TRBV7-9	TRBD2	CASSLAGLAQFF
TRBV27	.	CASGLGAYDNEQFF
TRBV5-1	.	CASSLVHGSYEQYF
TRBV19	.	CASSVQVDTEAFF
TRBV5-6	.	CASSLAQGKKAFF
TRBV18	.	CASSPDGSRETQYF
TRBV7-9	TRBD2	CASSLAAPAGVRAVEQFF
TRBV9	.	CASSSRPGPSYEQYF
TRBV9	TRBD1	CASSVEGADYEQYF
TRBV18	.	CASSRQYTQETQYF
TRBV30	.	CAWRGTGTYEQYF
TRBV18	.	CASSPLGGASTDTQYF
TRBV19	TRBD1	CASSTQGVADTQYF
TRBV7-3	TRBD2	CASTLGLAPQNTGELFF
TRBV7-9	TRBD1	CASSSHRGSSYEQYF
TRBV5-1	TRBD2	CASSFEAGTTDTQYF
TRBV7-3	.	CASSLAQGLEAFF
TRBV28	.	CASSLTATITDTQYF
TRBV7-7	.	CASSWGDPHTGELFF
TRBV5-1	.	CASSLGDTSYEQYF
TRBV6-5	.	CASSSSLKGGTEAFF
TRBV2	.	CASSQPRRETQYF